The entry below describes one TCR beta chain. The antigen this receptor binds is unknown. Base quality data are lacking; no much larger clone is found one base away. For CDR1 and CDR2, the germline V gene lists SGHVS and FQNEAQ. The CDR3 goes from the cysteine to the phenylalanine over 15 residues. Left in the record is the CDR3 DNA by itself, 45 bases read in frame from the first base. The junction shows trimming of 2 bases on V and 3 bases on J, and the gene matches do not reach 5 bases of it. The immunoSEQ Assay, a bias-controlled multiplex PCR, was used to amplify TCRbeta CDR3 regions from genomic DNA. On the authors' methods: Within the assay, amplification of reference gene primers was used to estimate how many nucleated cells each sample contained. To quantify the absolute abundance of each unique TCRbeta CDR3 rearrangement, sequence reads were collapsed and filtered. For each sample, productive Simpson clonality was calculated by taking the square root of Simpson's diversity index across productive rearrangements. Sourced from immuneACCESS, this table was stored by TCRdb with only in-frame sequences that have V and J called. A share of the clones is absent; for the studies checked, an unresolved V gene accounts for under half, and the remainder has no known explanation. V and J calls and clone size are those listed in that table; D and trimming were worked out from the DNA. The sample table holds approximately 57,000 clones, of which 82% were seen once. In total, the top ten clones hold more than 8% of the sample.

These data are taken from a study of blood T cell repertoires in COVID-19 (TCRdb year 2020). About the investigation overall: Samples covering the acute and convalescent phases of COVID-19 were provided by collaborators in the United States, Italy and Spain. The prospective study material was composed of cDNA or gDNA derived from T cells, B-cell-depleted T cells, or PBMCs. The repertoires were made available in a free public database intended to serve as a resource for research on the immune response to SARS-CoV-2. Where available, HLA class I and class II types were taken from metadata supplied by the sample provider and were not determined by assay-based typing. A de-identified subject ID, COVID-19 status, age in years and sex were almost always included in the sample metadata. Deeply sampled blood TCRbeta repertoires from subjects exposed to, actively infected with, or recovered from COVID-19 were included in the dataset. Samples were obtained from the ongoing ImmuneRACE study (first 160 participants) and from about 1,300 subjects provided by 6 global collaborators.

The collaborating institutions used their own protocols to collect whole blood in K2EDTA tubes. For TCRbeta analysis, collaborators shipped samples as frozen whole blood, isolated PBMCs, or DNA extracted from either of those sample types. Results the study describes overall, beyond this receptor: The quantity of clinical and demographic metadata differed by source and by participant and was supplied without curation.

Sequenced: peripheral blood. The rearranged chain carries TRBV7-8 and TRBJ2-3; 7 bases in the middle match TRBD2. The sequence was collected from a woman older than 75 with acute or convalescent COVID-19. The DNA sequence is given as TGTGCCAGCAGCTTAAGGGAGGGCCAAACAGATACGCAGTATTTT. Translated, this is CASSLREGQTDTQYF.